The T cell receptor beta chain described here comes from a study of T cells in Graves' hyperthyroidism and ophthalmopathy. This clonotype occurred many times. Trimming took off 5 bases at V and 0 bases at J, with 14 bases between the two ends. Germline CDR1 reads MNHEY; CDR2 reads SMNVEV (reference sequence). The CDR3 contains 17 residues. There were TCR beta CDR3 regions amplified from RNA transcripts. First-round RT-PCR of the TCR CDR3 relied on the HTBI primer set. TCRdb ran MiXCR on the multiplex PCR reads and lists one entry per CDR3 protein. The data show fewer than 450,000 distinct CDR3 sequences, roughly 15% seen once.

Sequencing was done on a sample of blood. This receptor was identified in a woman in her twenties or thirties with Graves' hyperthyroidism that later progressed to Graves' ophthalmopathy. The chain links TRBV27 to TRBJ1-6; the D is unclear. The CDR3 bases are TGTGCCAGCAGTCCAACGCCAAGAAGCTCCTATAATTCACCCCTCCACTTT. Translating gives CASSPTPRSSYNSPLHF.